Reported below is one T cell receptor beta chain. Its antigen is unknown. This sample is part of a study of T cell responses to AZD1222 COVID-19 vaccine. Study in general: Pooling was applied to second doses at about 4 or about 12 weeks.

Here immunoSEQ multiplex PCR was the method, and the copy in TCRdb shows in-frame clones only, minus some. The sample consists of around 110,000 clones, approximately 90% of them appearing once. Broader study findings: Variant regions that are unmutated are reportedly the target of nearly half of spike-specific TCRs. The study found vaccine-associated CD4 TCRs spanning spike, dominant at 160-218 and 743-854. A rise in Spike-specific TCR breadth and depth followed two AZD1222 doses.

V lost 2 bases and J lost 0, with 12 bases in between. This CDR3 is 16 amino acids long. Germline CDR1 is SGHDT and CDR2 is YYEEEE. This chain joins TRBV5-6 and TRBJ1-3; D remains unclear. Sample: peripheral blood, taken on day 0 of AZD1222 vaccination. The receptor was derived from an adult in good health. CDR3 protein: CASSLSGLSSGNTIYF. DNA for the CDR3: TGTGCCAGCAGCTTAAGTGGGCTTAGCTCTGGAAACACCATATATTTT.